This TCR beta chain was profiled in a study of graft-versus-host responses after intestinal transplantation. Study in general: Tacrolimus and steroids were given for about 3 years to all recipients after anti-thymocyte globulin induction. Study-level points and caveats: Investigators detected GvH clones in recipient marrow, with some emerging earlier in ileum or blood. Some patients had graft-donor T cell macrochimerism, and their allografts showed high graft-versus-host to host-versus-graft clonal ratios.

In the case of this clone: No antigen is known for it.

Produced via immunoSEQ multiplex PCR; TCRdb's table is partial and in-frame only. The sample has about 93,000 clones; roughly 93% are singletons. This CDR3 is 18 amino acids long. Germline CDR1 and CDR2: LGHNA and YNFKEQ. V lost 2 bases to trimming and J lost 3 bases; unmatched junction nucleotides: 10. Specimen: unstimulated CD8+ T cells sorted from spleen or lymph node cells, collected before intestinal transplant. This TCR was recovered from a human donor who received an intestinal transplant. The rearrangement links TRBV4-2 to TRBJ2-7; 13 bases are a match to TRBD2. CDR3 protein: CASSQLGLAGEDFYEQYF. CDR3 nucleotide sequence: TGTGCCAGCAGCCAACTAGGACTAGCGGGAGAAGATTTCTACGAGCAGTACTTC.